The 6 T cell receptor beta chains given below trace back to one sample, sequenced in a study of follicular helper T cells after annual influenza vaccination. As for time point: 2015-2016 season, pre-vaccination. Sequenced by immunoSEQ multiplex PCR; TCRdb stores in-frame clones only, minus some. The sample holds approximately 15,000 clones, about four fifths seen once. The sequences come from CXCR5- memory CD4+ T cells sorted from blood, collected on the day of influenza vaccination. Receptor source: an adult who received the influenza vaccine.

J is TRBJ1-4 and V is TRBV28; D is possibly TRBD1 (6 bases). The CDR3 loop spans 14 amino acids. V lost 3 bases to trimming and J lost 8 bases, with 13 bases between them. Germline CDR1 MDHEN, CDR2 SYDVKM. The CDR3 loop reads CASSFGQNREKLFF. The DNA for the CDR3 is TGTGCCAGCAGTTTCGGACAGAATCGGGAAAAACTGTTTTTT.

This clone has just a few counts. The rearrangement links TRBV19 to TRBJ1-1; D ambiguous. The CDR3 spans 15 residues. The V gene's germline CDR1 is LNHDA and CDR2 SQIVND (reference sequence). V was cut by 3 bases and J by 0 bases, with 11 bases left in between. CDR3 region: CASSISGSLNTEAFF. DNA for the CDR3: TGTGCCAGTAGTATTAGCGGCAGCTTGAACACTGAAGCTTTCTTT.

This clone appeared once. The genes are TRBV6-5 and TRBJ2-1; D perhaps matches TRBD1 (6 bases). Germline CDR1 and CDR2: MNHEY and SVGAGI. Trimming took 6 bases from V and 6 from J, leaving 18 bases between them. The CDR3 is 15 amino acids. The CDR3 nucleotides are TGTGCCAGCAGCAGAGGGACACTTGGTCGCAATGAGCAGTTCTTC. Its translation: CASSRGTLGRNEQFF.

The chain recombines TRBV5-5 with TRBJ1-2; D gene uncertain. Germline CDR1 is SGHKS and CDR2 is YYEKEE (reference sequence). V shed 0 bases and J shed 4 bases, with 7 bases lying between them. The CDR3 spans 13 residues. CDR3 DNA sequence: TGTGCCAGCAGCTTGGGGGTCGGCTATGGCTACACCTTC. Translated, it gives CASSLGVGYGYTF.

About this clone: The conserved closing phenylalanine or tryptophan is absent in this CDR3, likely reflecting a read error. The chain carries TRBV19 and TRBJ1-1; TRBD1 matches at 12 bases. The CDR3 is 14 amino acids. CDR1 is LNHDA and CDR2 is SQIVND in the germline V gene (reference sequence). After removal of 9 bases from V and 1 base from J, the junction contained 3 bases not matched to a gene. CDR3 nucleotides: TGTGCCAGCCCGGGACAGGGGGCGAACACTGAAGCTTTCGTT. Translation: CASPGQGANTEAFV.

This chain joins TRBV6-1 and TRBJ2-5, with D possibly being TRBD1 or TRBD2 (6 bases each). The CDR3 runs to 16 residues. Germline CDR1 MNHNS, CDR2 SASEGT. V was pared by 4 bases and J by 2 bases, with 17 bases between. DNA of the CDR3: TGTGCCAGCAGTGGTGTGGGGGGCGCTTATCAAGAGACCCAGTACTTC. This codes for CASSGVGGAYQETQYF.